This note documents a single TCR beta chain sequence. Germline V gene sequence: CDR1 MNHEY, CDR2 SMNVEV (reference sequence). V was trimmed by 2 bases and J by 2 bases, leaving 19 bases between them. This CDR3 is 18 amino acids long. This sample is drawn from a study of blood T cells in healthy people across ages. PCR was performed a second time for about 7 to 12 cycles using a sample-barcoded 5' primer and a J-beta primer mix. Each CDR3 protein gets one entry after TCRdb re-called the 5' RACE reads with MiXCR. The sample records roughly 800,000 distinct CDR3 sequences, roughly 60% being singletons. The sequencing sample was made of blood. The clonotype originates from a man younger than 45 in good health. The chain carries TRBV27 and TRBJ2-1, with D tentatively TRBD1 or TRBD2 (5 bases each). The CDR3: CASSLNSVGVGAYNEQFF. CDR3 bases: TGTGCCAGCAGTTTAAACTCAGTCGGGGTGGGGGCCTACAATGAGCAGTTCTTC.